A single T cell receptor (beta chain) is shown here with its context. This CDR3 region has 12 residues. Unmatched junction bases numbered 6, after V lost 7 bases and J lost 8 bases. The source of the sample is a study of blood T cell repertoires in COVID-19. The assay was immunoSEQ multiplex PCR, and TCRdb's table has in-frame clones only and misses some. The table shows some 200,000 clones, with roughly 84% occurring only once. The sample consisted of peripheral blood. V and J are TRBV12-3 or TRBV12-4 and TRBJ1-2, with TRBD1 matching over 8 bases. This sequence originates from a human donor in a cohort sampled during active COVID-19. This CDR3 is CASKTGAWGYTF. For the CDR3, the DNA is TGTGCCAGCAAGACAGGGGCATGGGGCTACACCTTC.